A single count supports the clone carrying this TCR beta chain. Between the trimmed V and J ends, which lost 4 bases and 5 bases, there was a span of 8 bases. CDR3 length equals 12 residues. Germline values: CDR1 MNHEY, CDR2 SVGAGI. This sample was taken from a study of blood T cell repertoires in COVID-19. Repertoires were generated with immunoSEQ multiplex PCR, while TCRdb's copy carries only in-frame clones and drops some. The sample includes 150,000 to 200,000 clones, approximately 90% of them seen just once. The TCR sequence derives from a man aged 55 to 70 with acute or convalescent COVID-19. Source material: peripheral blood. The chain joins TRBV6-5 to TRBJ1-2; D call uncertain. The CDR3 loop reads CASSSTEYGYTF. In DNA form, the CDR3 reads TGTGCCAGCAGTTCGACTGAGTATGGCTACACCTTC.